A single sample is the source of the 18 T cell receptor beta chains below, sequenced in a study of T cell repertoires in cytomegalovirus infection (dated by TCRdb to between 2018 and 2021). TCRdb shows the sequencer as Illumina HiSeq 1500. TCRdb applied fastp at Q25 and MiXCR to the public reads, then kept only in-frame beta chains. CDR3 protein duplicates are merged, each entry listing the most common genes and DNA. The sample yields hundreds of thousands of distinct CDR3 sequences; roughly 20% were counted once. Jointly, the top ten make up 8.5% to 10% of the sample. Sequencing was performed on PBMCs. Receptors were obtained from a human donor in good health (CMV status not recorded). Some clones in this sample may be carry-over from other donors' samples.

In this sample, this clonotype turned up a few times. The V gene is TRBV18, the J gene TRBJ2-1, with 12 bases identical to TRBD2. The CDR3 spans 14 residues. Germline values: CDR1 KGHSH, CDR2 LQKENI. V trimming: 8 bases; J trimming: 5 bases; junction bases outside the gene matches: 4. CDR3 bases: TGTGCCAGCACATCTAGCGGGAGGGACAATGAGCAGTTCTTC. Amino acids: CASTSSGRDNEQFF.

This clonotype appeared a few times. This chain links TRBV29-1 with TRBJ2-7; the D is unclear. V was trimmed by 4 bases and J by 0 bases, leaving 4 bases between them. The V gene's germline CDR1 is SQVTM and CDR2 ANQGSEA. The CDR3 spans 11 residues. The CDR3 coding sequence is TGCAGCGTTGGAACCTCCTACGAGCAGTACTTC. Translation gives CSVGTSYEQYF.

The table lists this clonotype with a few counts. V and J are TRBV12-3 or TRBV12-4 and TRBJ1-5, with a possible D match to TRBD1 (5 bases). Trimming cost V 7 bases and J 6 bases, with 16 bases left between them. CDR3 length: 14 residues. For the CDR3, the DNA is TGTGCCAGCACACGCGGGGGGGTTGGTCAGCCCCAGCATTTT. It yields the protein CASTRGGVGQPQHF.

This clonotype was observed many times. CDR3 region: CASSFSGGWGETQYF. The CDR3 nucleotides read TGTGCCAGCAGCTTCTCAGGGGGCTGGGGAGAGACCCAGTACTTC. The chain joins TRBV7-6 to TRBJ2-5, with 8 bases lining up with TRBD1. In germline, CDR1 is SGHVS, CDR2 FNYEAQ. The V gene end was trimmed by 3 bases and the J gene end by 4 bases; junction bases not matched to a gene: 7. This CDR3 spans 15 amino acids.

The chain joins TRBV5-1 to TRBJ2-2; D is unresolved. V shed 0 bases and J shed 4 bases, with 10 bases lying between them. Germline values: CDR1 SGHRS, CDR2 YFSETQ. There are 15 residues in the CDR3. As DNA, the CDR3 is TGCGCCAGCAGCTTGGTGGCCGACTTCACCGGGGAGCTGTTTTTT. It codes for CASSLVADFTGELFF.

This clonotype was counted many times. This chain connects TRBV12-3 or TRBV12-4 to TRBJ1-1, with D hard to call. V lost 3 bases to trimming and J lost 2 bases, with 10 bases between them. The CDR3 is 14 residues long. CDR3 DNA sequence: TGTGCCAGCAGTTTCGACAACGCCAACACTGAAGCTTTCTTT. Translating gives CASSFDNANTEAFF.

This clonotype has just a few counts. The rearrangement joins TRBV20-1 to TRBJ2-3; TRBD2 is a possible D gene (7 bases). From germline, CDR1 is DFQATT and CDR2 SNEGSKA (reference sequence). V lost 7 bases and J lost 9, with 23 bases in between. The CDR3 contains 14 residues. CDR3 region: CSVDSRGPAPTQYF. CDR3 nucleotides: TGCAGTGTAGACTCGCGGGGGCCCGCACCGACGCAGTATTTT.

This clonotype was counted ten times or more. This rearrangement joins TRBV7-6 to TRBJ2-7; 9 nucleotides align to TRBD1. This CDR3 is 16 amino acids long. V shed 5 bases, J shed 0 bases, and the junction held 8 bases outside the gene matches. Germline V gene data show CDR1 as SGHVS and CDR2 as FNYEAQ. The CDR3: CASSAGQGKSSYEQYF. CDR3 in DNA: TGTGCCAGCAGCGCAGGACAGGGGAAAAGCTCCTACGAGCAGTACTTC.

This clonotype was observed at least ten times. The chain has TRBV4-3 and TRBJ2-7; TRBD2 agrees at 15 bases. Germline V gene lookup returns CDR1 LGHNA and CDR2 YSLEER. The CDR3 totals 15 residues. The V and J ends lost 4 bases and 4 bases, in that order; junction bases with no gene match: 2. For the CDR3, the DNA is TGCGCCAGCAGCCGTGGGACTAGCGGGGGGTACGAGCAGTACTTC. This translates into CASSRGTSGGYEQYF.

The CDR3 loop reads CASSPSRTSGNQETQYF. In nucleotides, the CDR3 is TGTGCCAGCAGCCCCAGCCGGACTAGCGGGAACCAAGAGACCCAGTACTTC. The chain is built from TRBV7-6 and TRBJ2-5; 12 bases match TRBD2. CDR3 length: 17 amino acids. V shed 5 bases, J shed 0 bases, and the junction held 7 bases outside the gene matches. The germline V gene has CDR1 SGHVS and CDR2 FNYEAQ.

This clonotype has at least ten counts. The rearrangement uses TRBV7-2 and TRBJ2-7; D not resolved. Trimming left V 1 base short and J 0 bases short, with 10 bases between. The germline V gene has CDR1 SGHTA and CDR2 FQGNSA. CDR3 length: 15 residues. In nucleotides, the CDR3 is TGTGCCAGCAGCTTAGTACCGTTGAGCTCCTACGAGCAGTACTTC. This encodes CASSLVPLSSYEQYF.

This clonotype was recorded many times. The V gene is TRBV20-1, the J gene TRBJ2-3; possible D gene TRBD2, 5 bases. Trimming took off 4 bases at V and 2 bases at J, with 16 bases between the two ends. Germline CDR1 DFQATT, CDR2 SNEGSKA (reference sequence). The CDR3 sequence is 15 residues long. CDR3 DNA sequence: TGCAGTGCTACCCGAGGACCGGGAATCACAGATACGCAGTATTTT. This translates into CSATRGPGITDTQYF.

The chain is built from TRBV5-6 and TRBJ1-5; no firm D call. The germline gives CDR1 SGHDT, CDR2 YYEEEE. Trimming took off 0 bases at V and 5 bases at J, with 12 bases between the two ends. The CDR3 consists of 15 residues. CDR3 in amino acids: CASSLGPAAYQPQHF. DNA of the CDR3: TGTGCCAGCAGCTTGGGTCCAGCCGCGTATCAGCCCCAGCATTTT.

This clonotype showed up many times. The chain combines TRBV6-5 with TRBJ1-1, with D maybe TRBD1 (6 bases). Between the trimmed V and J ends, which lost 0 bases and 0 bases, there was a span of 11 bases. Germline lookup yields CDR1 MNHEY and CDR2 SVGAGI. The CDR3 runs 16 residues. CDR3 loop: CASSYSGAGLNTEAFF. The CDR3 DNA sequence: TGTGCCAGCAGTTACTCGGGGGCAGGGCTGAACACTGAAGCTTTCTTT.

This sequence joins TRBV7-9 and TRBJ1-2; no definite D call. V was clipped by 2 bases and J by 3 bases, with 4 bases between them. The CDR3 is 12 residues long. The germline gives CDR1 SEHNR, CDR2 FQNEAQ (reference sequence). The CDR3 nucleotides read TGTGCCAGCAGCTTACTAGACTATGGCTACACCTTC. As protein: CASSLLDYGYTF. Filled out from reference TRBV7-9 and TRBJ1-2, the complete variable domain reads DTGVSQNPRHKITKRGQNVTFRCDPISEHNRLYWYRQTLGQGPEFLTYFQNEAQLEKSRLLSDRFSAERPKGSFSTLEIQRTEQGDSAMYLCASSLLDYGYTFGSGTRLTVV.

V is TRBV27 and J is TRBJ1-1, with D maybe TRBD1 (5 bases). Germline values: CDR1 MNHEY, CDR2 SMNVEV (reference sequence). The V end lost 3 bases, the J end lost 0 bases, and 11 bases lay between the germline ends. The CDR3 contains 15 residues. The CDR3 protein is CASSFLAGMNTEAFF. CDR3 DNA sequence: TGTGCCAGCAGTTTCCTTGCAGGGATGAACACTGAAGCTTTCTTT.

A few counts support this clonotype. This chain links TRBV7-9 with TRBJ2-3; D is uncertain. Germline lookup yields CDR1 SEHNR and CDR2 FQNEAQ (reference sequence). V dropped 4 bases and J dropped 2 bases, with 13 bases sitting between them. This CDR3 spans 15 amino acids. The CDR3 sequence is CASSYSAANTDTQYF. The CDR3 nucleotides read TGTGCCAGCAGCTACTCGGCGGCAAACACAGATACGCAGTATTTT.

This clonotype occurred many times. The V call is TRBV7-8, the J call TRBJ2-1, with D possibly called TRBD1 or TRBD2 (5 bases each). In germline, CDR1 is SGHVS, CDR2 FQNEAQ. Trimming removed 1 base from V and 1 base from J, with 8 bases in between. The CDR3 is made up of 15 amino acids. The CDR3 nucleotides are TGTGCCAGCAGCTTAGTGGGGGTGTCCTACAATGAGCAGTTCTTC. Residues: CASSLVGVSYNEQFF.